This T cell receptor beta chain appears in the sequencing data of a study of T cell responses to AZD1222 COVID-19 vaccine. Measured with immunoSEQ multiplex PCR; TCRdb has only the in-frame clones, and not every one. Of roughly 99,000 clones detected, approximately 90% appear once; the ten largest clones hold about 8.1%. Trimming removed 7 bases at V and 6 bases at J, with 13 bases between. The CDR3 has 13 amino acids. Germline loops: CDR1 MNHEY, CDR2 SVGAGI. The specimen comprised peripheral blood, sampled 28 days after the second AZD1222 dose. This sequence originates from an adult who received the AZD1222 COVID-19 vaccine. The V gene is TRBV6-5, the J gene TRBJ1-5, with D possibly TRBD1 on 5 matching bases. The CDR3 DNA is TGTGCCAGCACGGGGGGACTGGGTCAGCCCCAGCATTTT. Encoded protein: CASTGGLGQPQHF.